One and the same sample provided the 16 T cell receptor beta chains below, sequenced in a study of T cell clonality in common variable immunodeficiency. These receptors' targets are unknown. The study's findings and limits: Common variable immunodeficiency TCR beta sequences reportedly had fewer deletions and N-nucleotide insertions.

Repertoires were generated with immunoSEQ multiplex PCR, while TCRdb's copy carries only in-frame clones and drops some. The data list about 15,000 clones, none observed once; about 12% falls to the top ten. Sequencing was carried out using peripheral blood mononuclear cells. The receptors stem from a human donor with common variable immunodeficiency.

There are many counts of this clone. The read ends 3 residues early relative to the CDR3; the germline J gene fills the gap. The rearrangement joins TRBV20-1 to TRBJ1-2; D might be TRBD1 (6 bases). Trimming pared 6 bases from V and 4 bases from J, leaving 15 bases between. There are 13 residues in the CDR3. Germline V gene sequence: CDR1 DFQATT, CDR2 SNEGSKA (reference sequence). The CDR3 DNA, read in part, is TGCAGTGCGGCCCACGGACAGATCTATGGC. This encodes CSAAHGQIYG. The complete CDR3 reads CSAAHGQIYGYTF.

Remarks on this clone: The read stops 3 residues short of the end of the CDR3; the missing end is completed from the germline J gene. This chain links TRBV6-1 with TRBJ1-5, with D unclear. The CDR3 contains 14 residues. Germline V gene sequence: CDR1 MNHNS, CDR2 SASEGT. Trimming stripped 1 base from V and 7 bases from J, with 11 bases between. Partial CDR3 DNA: TGTGCCAGCAGTGAAGGTGAAGGCTCCCAGCCC. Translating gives CASSEGEGSQP. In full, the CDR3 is CASSEGEGSQPQHF.

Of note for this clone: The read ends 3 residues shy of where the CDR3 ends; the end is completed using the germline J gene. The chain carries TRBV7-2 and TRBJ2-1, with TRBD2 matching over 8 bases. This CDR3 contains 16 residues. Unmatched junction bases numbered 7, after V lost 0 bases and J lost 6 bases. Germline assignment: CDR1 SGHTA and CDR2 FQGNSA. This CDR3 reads CASSLAGLVRSNEQFF. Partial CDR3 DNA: TGTGCCAGCAGCTTAGCGGGACTAGTAAGAAGCAATGAG.

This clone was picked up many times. This CDR3 reads CASSLVSGGANEQFF. The part of the CDR3 DNA that was read is TGTGCCAGCAGCTTAGTCAGCGGGGGGGCCAATGAG. V is TRBV11-3 and J is TRBJ2-1, with 10 bases fitting TRBD2. The CDR3 extends 3 residues past the end of the read, so its final part is completed from the germline J gene. J was trimmed by 6 bases and V by 1 base; bases with no gene match: 3. This CDR3 contains 15 residues. Germline CDR1 is SGHNT and CDR2 is YENEEA.

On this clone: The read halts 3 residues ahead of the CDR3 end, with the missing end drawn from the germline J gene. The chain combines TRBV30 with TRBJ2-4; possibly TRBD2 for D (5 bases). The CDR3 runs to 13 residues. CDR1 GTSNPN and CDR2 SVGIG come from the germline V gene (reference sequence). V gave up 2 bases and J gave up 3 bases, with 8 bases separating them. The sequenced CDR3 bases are TGTGCCTGGAGTCGCGACTACAAAAACATT. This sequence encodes CAWSRDYKNI. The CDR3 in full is CAWSRDYKNIQYF.

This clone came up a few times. The DNA read from the CDR3 is TGTGCCAGTAGTCTCGACAGCGGACTATACAATGAG. Translation: CASSLDSGLYNE. In full, the CDR3 is CASSLDSGLYNEQFF. The chain combines TRBV19 with TRBJ2-1; a possible D gene is TRBD2 (6 bases). The missing CDR3 end, 3 residues past where the read stops, is filled in from the germline J gene. The V gene lost 5 bases and the J gene lost 4 bases, with 15 bases spanning the gap. In germline, CDR1 is LNHDA, CDR2 SQIVND (reference sequence). This CDR3 region has 15 residues.

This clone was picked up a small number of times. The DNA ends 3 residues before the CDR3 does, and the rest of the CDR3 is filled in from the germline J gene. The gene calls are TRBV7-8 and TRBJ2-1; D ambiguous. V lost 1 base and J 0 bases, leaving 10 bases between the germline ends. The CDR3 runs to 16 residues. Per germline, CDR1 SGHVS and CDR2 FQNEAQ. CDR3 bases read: TGTGCCAGCAGCTTAGGTTCGGTGAGCTCCTACAATGAG. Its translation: CASSLGSVSSYNE. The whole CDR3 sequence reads CASSLGSVSSYNEQFF. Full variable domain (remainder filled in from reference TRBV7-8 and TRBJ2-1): GAGVSQSPRYKVAKRGQDVALRCDPISGHVSLFWYQQALGQGPEFLTYFQNEAQLDKSGLPSDRFFAERPEGSVSTLKIQRTQQEDSAVYLCASSLGSVSSYNEQFFGPGTRLTVL.

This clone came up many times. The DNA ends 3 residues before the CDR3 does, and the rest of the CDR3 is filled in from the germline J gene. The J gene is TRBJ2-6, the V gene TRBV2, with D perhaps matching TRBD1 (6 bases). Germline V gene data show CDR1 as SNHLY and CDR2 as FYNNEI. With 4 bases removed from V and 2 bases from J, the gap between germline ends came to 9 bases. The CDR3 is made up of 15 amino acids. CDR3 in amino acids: CASSAGTTGANVLTF. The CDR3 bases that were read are TGTGCCAGCAGTGCCGGGACAACTGGGGCCAACGTC.

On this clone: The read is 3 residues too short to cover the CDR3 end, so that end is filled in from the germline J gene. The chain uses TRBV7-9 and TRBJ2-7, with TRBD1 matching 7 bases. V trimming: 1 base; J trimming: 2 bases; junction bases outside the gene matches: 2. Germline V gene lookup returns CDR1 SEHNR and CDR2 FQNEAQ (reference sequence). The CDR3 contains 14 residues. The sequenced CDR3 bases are TGTGCCAGCAGCTTAGATGGACAGGCCTACGAG. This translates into CASSLDGQAYE. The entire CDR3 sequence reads CASSLDGQAYEQYF.

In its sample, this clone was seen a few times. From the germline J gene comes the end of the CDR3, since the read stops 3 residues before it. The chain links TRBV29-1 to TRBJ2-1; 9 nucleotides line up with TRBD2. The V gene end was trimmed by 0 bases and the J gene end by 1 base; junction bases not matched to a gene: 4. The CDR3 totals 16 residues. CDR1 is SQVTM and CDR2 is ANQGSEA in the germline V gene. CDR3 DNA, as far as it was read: TGCAGCGTTGAAGAACGCGGGGGGGTATCCTACAATGAG. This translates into CSVEERGGVSYNE. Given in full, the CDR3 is CSVEERGGVSYNEQFF.

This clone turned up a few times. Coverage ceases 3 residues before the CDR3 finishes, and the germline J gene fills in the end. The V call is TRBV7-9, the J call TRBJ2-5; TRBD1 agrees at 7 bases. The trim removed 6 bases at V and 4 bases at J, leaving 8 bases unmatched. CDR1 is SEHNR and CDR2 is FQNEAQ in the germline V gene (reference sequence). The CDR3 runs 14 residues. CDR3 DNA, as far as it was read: TGTGCCAGCAGTAGAGGACAGGTAGGAGAGACC. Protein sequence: CASSRGQVGET. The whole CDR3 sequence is CASSRGQVGETQYF. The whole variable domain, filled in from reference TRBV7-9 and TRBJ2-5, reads DTGVSQNPRHKITKRGQNVTFRCDPISEHNRLYWYRQTLGQGPEFLTYFQNEAQLEKSRLLSDRFSAERPKGSFSTLEIQRTEQGDSAMYLCASSRGQVGETQYFGPGTRLLVL.

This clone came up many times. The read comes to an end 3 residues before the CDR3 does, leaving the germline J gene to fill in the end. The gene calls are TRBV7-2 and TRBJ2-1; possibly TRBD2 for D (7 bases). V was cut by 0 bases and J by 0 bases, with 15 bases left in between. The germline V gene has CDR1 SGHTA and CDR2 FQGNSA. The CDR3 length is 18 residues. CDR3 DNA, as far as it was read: TGTGCCAGCAGCTTAGCAGTGGGAGGGGGGGACTCCTACAATGAG. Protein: CASSLAVGGGDSYNE. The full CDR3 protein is CASSLAVGGGDSYNEQFF.

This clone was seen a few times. CDR3 in amino acids: CASRRGGAEAFF. CDR3 DNA (partial): TGTGCCAGTAGGAGGGGGGGGGCTGAA. V usage is TRBV19 and J usage is TRBJ1-1; the D gene is possibly TRBD1 (6 bases). The missing CDR3 end, 3 residues past where the read stops, is filled in from the germline J gene. Germline V gene lookup returns CDR1 LNHDA and CDR2 SQIVND (reference sequence). V was clipped by 6 bases and J by 6 bases, with 11 bases between them. CDR3 length equals 12 residues.

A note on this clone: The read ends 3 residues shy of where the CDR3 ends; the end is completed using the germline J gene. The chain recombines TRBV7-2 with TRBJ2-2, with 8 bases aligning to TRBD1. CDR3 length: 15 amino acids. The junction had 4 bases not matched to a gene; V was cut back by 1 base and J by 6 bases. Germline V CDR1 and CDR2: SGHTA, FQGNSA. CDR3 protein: CASSLGTGMSGELFF. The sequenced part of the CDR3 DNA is TGTGCCAGCAGCTTAGGGACAGGGATGTCCGGGGAG. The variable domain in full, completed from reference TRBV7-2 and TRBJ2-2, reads GAGVSQSPSNKVTEKGKDVELRCDPISGHTALYWYRQSLGQGLEFLIYFQGNSAPDKSGLPSDRFSAERTGGSVSTLTIQRTQQEDSAVYLCASSLGTGMSGELFFGEGSRLTVL.

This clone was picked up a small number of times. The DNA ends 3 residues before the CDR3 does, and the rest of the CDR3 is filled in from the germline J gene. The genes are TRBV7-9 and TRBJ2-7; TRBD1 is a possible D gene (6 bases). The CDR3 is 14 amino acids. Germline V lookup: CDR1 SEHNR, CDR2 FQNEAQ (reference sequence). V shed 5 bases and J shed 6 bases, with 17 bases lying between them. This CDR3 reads CASSPDSLWGEQYF. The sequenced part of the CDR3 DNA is TGTGCCAGCAGCCCGGACAGCCTGTGGGGCGAG.

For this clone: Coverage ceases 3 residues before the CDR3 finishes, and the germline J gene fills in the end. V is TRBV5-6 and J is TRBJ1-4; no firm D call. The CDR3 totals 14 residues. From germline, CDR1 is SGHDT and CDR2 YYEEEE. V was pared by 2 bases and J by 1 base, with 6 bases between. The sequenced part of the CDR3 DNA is TGTGCCAGCAGCTTTCGGGGAACTAATGAAAAA. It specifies CASSFRGTNEK. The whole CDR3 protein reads CASSFRGTNEKLFF.